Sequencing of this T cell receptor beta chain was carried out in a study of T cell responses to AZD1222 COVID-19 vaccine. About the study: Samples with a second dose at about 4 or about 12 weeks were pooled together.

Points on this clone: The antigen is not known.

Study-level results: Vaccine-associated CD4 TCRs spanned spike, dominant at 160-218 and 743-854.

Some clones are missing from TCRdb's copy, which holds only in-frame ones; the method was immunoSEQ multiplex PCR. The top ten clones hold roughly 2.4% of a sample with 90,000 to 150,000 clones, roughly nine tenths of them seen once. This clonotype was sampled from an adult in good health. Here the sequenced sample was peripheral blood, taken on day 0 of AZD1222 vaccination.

CDR3 amino acids: CASSLAPHSQETQYF. The CDR3 DNA follows: TGCGCCAGCAGCTTGGCGCCTCATTCCCAAGAGACCCAGTACTTC. The rearrangement uses TRBV5-1 and TRBJ2-5, with D unresolved. Deletions cut 0 bases from V and 1 base from J, with 10 bases between. Germline V CDR1 and CDR2: SGHRS, YFSETQ. The CDR3 length is 15 residues.